Below, 14 T cell receptor beta chains from the same sample are listed, as sequenced in a study of vaccination and CD4 T cells after COVID-19. The study sequenced cultured CD4+ T cell DNA using the Oncomine TCR Beta short-read assay. MiXCR, run by TCRdb on the PCR reads, gives a single entry per CDR3 protein. The sample yields more than 3,000 distinct CDR3 sequences, around 16% seen once. Their cognate antigens are unknown. Treatment denoted: approximately 11-day PBMC culture with coronavirus spike peptide pools or control peptides (ViraFEST assay). Sequencing input: CD4+ T cells from blood, cultured in vitro. The origin of the receptors is a human donor who had recovered from COVID-19.

The rearrangement uses TRBV12-3 or TRBV12-4 and TRBJ1-1, with D tentatively TRBD1 (5 bases). The CDR3 sequence is 13 residues long. Trimming removed 6 bases at V and 0 bases at J, with 8 bases between. Written as DNA, the CDR3 is TGTGCCAGCAGACGGACATTGAACACTGAAGCTTTCTTT. It translates to CASRRTLNTEAFF.

The chain couples TRBV5-1 to TRBJ2-7; the match to TRBD1 covers 7 bases. The germline CDR1 and CDR2 sequences are SGHRS and YFSETQ. This CDR3 has 15 residues. The ends lost 3 bases at V and 0 bases at J; junction bases unmatched: 6. DNA of the CDR3: TGCGCCAGCAGCTCGGTTGGGACAGCCTCCTACGAGCAGTACTTC. This gives the protein CASSSVGTASYEQYF.

This clonotype is judged medium-sized. The gene calls are TRBV21-1 and TRBJ1-1. TRBV21-1 is noted as a pseudogene. The CDR3 consists of 12 residues. The CDR3 is CASKRGNTEAFF. CDR3 nucleotides: TGTGCCAGCAAGCGGGGGAACACTGAAGCTTTCTTT.

This clonotype is medium-sized by share. The J gene is TRBJ2-7, the V gene TRBV6-2 or TRBV6-3; tentatively, D is TRBD1 (7 bases). Germline assignment: CDR1 MNHEY and CDR2 SVGEGT. V lost 5 bases to trimming and J lost 9 bases, with 20 bases between them. The CDR3 contains 14 residues. The CDR3 DNA is TGTGCCAGCAGTGCGGGACAGATTTTACAGGTGCAGTACTTC. Residues: CASSAGQILQVQYF.

The chain links TRBV5-4 to TRBJ1-6; no definite D call. The length of the CDR3 is 13 residues. V lost 4 bases and J lost 14, with 16 bases in between. Germline V gene lookup returns CDR1 SGHNT and CDR2 YYREEE (reference sequence). This CDR3 is CASSPGPERTLHF. CDR3 bases: TGTGCCAGCAGCCCCGGGCCAGAAAGGACCCTCCACTTT.

By sample share, this clonotype is medium-sized. V and J are TRBV12-3 or TRBV12-4 and TRBJ1-2, with a possible D match to TRBD1 (6 bases). The CDR3 extends over 15 amino acids. V was trimmed by 6 bases and J by 2 bases, leaving 16 bases between them. This CDR3 reads CASSRLLQGNYGYTF. CDR3 DNA sequence: TGTGCCAGCAGCAGACTCCTCCAGGGGAACTATGGCTACACCTTC.

This clonotype ranks as medium-sized. The CDR3 loop reads CASSLATGGERTGEAFF. Here the CDR3 DNA reads TGTGCCAGCAGCTTGGCCACAGGGGGCGAACGAACCGGTGAAGCTTTCTTT. V gene TRBV5-6 combines with J gene TRBJ1-1, with 9 bases that match TRBD1. Unmatched junction bases numbered 13, after V lost 0 bases and J lost 7 bases. Germline CDR1 and CDR2: SGHDT and YYEEEE. This CDR3 is built from 17 residues.

CDR3 sequence reads: CASSLWLGYYEQYF. The CDR3 region has the DNA TGTGCCAGCAGCTTGTGGTTAGGTTACTACGAGCAGTACTTC. J is TRBJ2-7 and V is TRBV5-8; D ambiguous. V lost 1 base and J lost 3, with 11 bases in between. This CDR3 is 14 amino acids long. The germline V gene encodes CDR1 SGHTS and CDR2 YDEGEE. The variable domain in full, with the rest retrieved from reference TRBV5-8 and TRBJ2-7, is EAGVTQSPTHLIKTRGQQATLRCSPISGHTSVYWYQQALGLGLQFLLWYDEGEERNRGNFPPRFSGRQFPNYSSELNVNALELEDSALYLCASSLWLGYYEQYFGPGTRLTVT.

CDR3 nucleotides: TGCGCCAGCAGCCTCGCCTCCCCGATTGGCTACACCTTC. Translation gives CASSLASPIGYTF. The rearrangement joins TRBV5-1 to TRBJ1-2; D unclear. The ends were cut back, 4 bases at V and 7 bases at J, with 14 bases in the middle. Germline V CDR1 and CDR2: SGHRS, YFSETQ. The CDR3 extends over 13 amino acids. The variable domain in full, completed from reference TRBV5-1 and TRBJ1-2, reads KAGVTQTPRYLIKTRGQQVTLSCSPISGHRSVSWYQQTPGQGLQFLFEYFSETQRNKGNFPGRFSGRQFSNSRSEMNVSTLELGDSALYLCASSLASPIGYTFGSGTRLTVV.

J is TRBJ1-2 and V is TRBV20-1; no definite D call. The CDR3 is 13 residues long. Between the trimmed V and J ends, which lost 3 bases and 4 bases, there was a span of 12 bases. Germline V gives CDR1 DFQATT, CDR2 SNEGSKA (reference sequence). The CDR3 sequence: CSASRGKGYGYTF. The CDR3 DNA follows: TGCAGTGCTAGCAGAGGGAAGGGCTATGGCTACACCTTC.

The sample holds a few counts of this clonotype. J is TRBJ2-1 and V is TRBV6-1; 9 bases agree with TRBD1. V lost 7 bases to trimming and J lost 4 bases; unmatched junction nucleotides: 5. This CDR3 contains 14 residues. CDR1 and CDR2 (germline): MNHNS, SASEGT. The CDR3 sequence: CASNGQGLYNEQFF. DNA for the CDR3: TGTGCCAGCAACGGACAGGGGCTTTACAATGAGCAGTTCTTC.

The chain uses TRBV5-1 and TRBJ2-3, with TRBD2 as a possible D gene (5 bases). Germline assignment: CDR1 SGHRS and CDR2 YFSETQ. V was clipped by 5 bases and J by 0 bases, with 13 bases between them. The CDR3 extends over 15 amino acids. This chain's CDR3 is CASSRTGLSTDTQYF. The CDR3 DNA is TGCGCCAGCAGTCGCACCGGACTTAGCACAGATACGCAGTATTTT.

This clonotype was seen only a few times. V usage is TRBV20-1 and J usage is TRBJ1-5; weak D call: TRBD1 (6 bases). The V end lost 4 bases, the J end lost 2 bases, and 12 bases lay between the germline ends. Germline CDR1 reads DFQATT; CDR2 reads SNEGSKA (reference sequence). This CDR3 spans 14 amino acids. The CDR3, as DNA: TGCAGTGCTATAAAGGGGGGGGGCAATCAGCCCCAGCATTTT. Protein sequence: CSAIKGGGNQPQHF.

This chain joins TRBV12-3 or TRBV12-4 and TRBJ2-1; the D gene is possibly TRBD2 (7 bases). This CDR3 contains 15 residues. V was pared by 6 bases and J by 10 bases, with 22 bases between. CDR3 protein: CASSTGGPPFKEQFF. CDR3 in DNA: TGTGCCAGCAGCACCGGGGGGCCACCCTTCAAAGAGCAGTTCTTC.